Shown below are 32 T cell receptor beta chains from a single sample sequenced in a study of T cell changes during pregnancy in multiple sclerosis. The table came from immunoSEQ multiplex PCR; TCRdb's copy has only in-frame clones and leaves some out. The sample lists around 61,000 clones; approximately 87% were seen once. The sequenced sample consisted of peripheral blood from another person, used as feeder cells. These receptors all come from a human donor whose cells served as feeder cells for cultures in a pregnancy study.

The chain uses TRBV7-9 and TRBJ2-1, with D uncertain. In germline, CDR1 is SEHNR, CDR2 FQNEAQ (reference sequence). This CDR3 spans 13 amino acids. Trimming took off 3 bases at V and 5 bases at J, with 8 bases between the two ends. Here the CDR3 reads CASSFKENNEQFF. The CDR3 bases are TGTGCCAGCAGCTTCAAAGAAAACAATGAGCAGTTCTTC.

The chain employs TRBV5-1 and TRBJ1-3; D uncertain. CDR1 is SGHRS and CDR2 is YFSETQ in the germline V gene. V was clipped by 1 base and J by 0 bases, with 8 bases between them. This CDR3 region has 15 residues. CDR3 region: CASSLTVNSGNTIYF. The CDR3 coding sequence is TGCGCCAGCAGCTTGACAGTCAACTCTGGAAACACCATATATTTT.

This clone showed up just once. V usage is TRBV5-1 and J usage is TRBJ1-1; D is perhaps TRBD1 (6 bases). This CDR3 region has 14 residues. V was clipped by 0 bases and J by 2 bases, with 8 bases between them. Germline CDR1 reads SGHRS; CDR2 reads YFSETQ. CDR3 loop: CASSLARGNTEAFF. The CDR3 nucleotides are TGCGCCAGCAGCTTGGCCAGGGGCAACACTGAAGCTTTCTTT. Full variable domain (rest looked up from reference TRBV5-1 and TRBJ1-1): KAGVTQTPRYLIKTRGQQVTLSCSPISGHRSVSWYQQTPGQGLQFLFEYFSETQRNKGNFPGRFSGRQFSNSRSEMNVSTLELGDSALYLCASSLARGNTEAFFGQGTRLTVV.

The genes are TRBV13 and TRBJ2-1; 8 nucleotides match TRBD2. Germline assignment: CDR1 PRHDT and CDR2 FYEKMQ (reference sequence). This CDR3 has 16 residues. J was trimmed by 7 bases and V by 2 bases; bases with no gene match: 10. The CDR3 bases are TGTGCCAGCAGCTTAAGACTAGCGCCAAACGGAAATGAGCAGTTCTTC. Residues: CASSLRLAPNGNEQFF.

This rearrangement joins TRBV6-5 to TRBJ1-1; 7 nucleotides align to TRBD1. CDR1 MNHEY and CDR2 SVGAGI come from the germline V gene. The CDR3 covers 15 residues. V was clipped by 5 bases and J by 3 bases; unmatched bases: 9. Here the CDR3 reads CASSPGTALYTEAFF. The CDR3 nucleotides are TGTGCCAGCAGTCCCGGGACAGCACTCTACACTGAAGCTTTCTTT.

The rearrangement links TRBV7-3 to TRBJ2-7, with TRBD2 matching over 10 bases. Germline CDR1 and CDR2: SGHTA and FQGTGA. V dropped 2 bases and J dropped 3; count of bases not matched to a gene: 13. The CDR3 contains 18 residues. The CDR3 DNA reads TGTGCCAGCAGCTTATATGGACTAGCGGAAAAAAGGGACTACGAGCAGTACTTC. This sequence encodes CASSLYGLAEKRDYEQYF.

Written as DNA, the CDR3 is TGTGCCAGCAGCCTAACAGTGAACACTGAAGCTTTCTTT. As protein: CASSLTVNTEAFF. The gene calls are TRBV5-4 and TRBJ1-1; D gene unclear. This CDR3 region has 13 residues. Germline CDR1 reads SGHNT; CDR2 reads YYREEE (reference sequence). V shed 4 bases and J shed 0 bases, with 7 bases lying between them.

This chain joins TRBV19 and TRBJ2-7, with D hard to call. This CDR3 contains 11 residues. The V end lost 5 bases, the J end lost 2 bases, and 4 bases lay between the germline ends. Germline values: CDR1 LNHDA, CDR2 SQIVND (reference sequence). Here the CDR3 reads CASSWAYEQYF. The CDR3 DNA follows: TGTGCCAGTAGTTGGGCCTACGAGCAGTACTTC.

In DNA, the CDR3 is TGTGCCAGCAGCTTGGGGGGGACCTCCTACAATGAGCAGTTCTTC. It is translated as CASSLGGTSYNEQFF. The V call is TRBV5-4, the J call TRBJ2-1; D is possibly TRBD1 or TRBD2 (5 bases each). Germline CDR1 reads SGHNT; CDR2 reads YYREEE (reference sequence). CDR3 length: 15 amino acids. V lost 0 bases, J lost 0 bases, and 7 bases lay in between.

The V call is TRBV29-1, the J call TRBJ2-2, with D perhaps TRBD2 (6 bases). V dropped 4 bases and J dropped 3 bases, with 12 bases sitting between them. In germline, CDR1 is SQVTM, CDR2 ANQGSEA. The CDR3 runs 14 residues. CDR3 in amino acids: CSVVREAHTGELFF. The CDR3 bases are TGCAGCGTTGTTAGGGAGGCCCACACCGGGGAGCTGTTTTTT.

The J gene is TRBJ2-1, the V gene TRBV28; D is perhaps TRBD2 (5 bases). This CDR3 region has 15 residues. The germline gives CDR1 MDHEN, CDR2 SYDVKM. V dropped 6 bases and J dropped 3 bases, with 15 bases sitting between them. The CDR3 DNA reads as TGTGCCAGCAGACCACTAGTAGATCTCTACAATGAGCAGTTCTTC. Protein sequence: CASRPLVDLYNEQFF.

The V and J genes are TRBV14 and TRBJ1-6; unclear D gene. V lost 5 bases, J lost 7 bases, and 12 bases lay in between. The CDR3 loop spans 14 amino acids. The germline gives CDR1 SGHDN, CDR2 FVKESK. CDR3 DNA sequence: TGTGCCAGCAGCAAAGGGATAGCGAATTCACCCCTCCACTTT. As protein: CASSKGIANSPLHF.

CDR3 sequence reads: CASSPSGTAQPQHF. CDR3 DNA sequence: TGTGCCAGCAGTCCCTCCGGGACAGCCCAGCCCCAGCATTTT. V usage is TRBV27 and J usage is TRBJ1-5, with 7 bases aligning to TRBD1. V shed 5 bases, J shed 7 bases, and the junction held 8 bases outside the gene matches. Germline CDR1 reads MNHEY; CDR2 reads SMNVEV (reference sequence). The CDR3 consists of 14 residues.

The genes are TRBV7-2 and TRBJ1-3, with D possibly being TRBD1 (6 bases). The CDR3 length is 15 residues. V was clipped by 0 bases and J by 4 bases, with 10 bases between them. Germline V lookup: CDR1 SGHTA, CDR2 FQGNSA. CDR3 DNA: TGTGCCAGCAGCTTAGCGCCGGGGACAGGAAACACCATATATTTT. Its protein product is CASSLAPGTGNTIYF.

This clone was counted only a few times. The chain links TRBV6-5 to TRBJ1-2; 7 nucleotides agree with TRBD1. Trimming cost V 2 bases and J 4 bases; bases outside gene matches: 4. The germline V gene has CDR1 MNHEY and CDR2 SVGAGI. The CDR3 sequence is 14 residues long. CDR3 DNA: TGTGCCAGCAGTTACGGGACAGCCCGCTATGGCTACACCTTC. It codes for CASSYGTARYGYTF.

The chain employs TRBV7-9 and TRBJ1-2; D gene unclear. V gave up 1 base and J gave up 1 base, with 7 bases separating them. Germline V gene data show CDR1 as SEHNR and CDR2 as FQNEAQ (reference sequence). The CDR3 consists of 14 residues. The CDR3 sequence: CASSLGAVNYGYTF. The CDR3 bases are TGTGCCAGCAGCTTAGGAGCAGTTAACTATGGCTACACCTTC.

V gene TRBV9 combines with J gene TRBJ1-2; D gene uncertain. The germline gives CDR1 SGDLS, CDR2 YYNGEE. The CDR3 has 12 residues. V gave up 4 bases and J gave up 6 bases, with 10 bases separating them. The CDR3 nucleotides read TGTGCCAGCAGCCCCCGGGAAGATGGCTACACCTTC. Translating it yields CASSPREDGYTF.

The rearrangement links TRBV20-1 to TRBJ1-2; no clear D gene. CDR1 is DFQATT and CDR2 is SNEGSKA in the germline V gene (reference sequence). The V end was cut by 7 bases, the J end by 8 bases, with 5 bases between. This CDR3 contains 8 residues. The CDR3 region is CSVGGYTF. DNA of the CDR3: TGCAGTGTCGGGGGCTACACCTTC.

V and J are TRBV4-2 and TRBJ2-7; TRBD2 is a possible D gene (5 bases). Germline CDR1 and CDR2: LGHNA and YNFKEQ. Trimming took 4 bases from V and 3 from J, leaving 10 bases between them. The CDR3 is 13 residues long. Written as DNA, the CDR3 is TGTGCCAGCAGCCCGGCCCGGGGCTACGAGCAGTACTTC. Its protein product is CASSPARGYEQYF.

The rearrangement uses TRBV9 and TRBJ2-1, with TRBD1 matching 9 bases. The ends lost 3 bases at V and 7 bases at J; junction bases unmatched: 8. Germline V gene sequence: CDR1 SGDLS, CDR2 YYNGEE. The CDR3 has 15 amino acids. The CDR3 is CASSGSGQGRNEQFF. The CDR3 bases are TGTGCCAGCAGCGGCTCGGGACAGGGCAGGAATGAGCAGTTCTTC.

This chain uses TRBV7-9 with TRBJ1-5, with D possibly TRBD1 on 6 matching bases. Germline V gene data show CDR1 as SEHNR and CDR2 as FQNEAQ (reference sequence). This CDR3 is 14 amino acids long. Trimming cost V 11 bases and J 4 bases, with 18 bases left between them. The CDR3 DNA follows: TGTGCCTCCGGGGCGGGGCAGGGGAATCAGCCCCAGCATTTT. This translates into CASGAGQGNQPQHF.

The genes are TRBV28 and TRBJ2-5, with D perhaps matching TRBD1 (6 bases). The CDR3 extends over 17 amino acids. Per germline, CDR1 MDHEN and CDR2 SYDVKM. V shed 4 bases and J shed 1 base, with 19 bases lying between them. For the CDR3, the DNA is TGTGCCAGCAGTTCGGTGGGGCAGGGGCGACTCCAAGAGACCCAGTACTTC. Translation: CASSSVGQGRLQETQYF.

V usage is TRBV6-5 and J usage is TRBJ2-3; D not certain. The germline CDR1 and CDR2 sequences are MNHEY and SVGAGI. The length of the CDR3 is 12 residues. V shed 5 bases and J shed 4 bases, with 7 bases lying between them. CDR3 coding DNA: TGTGCCAGCAGTCGGCGTGCAGATACGCAGTATTTT. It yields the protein CASSRRADTQYF.

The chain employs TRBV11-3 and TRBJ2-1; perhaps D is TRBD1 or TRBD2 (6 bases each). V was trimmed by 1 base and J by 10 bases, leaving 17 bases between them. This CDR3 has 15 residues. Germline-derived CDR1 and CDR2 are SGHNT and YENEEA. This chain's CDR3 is CASSLGGGSREEQFF. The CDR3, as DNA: TGTGCCAGCAGCTTAGGAGGGGGGTCTCGGGAGGAGCAGTTCTTC. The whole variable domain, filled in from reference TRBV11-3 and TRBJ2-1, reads EAGVVQSPRYKIIEKKQPVAFWCNPISGHNTLYWYLQNLGQGPELLIRYENEEAVDDSQLPKDRFSAERLKGVDSTLKIQPAELGDSAVYLCASSLGGGSREEQFFGPGTRLTVL.

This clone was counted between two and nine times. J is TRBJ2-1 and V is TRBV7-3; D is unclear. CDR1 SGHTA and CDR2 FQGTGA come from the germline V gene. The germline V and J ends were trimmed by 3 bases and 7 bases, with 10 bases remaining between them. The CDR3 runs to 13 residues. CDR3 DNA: TGTGCCAGCAGCTTGTCGGCTTTTAATGAGCAGTTCTTC. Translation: CASSLSAFNEQFF.

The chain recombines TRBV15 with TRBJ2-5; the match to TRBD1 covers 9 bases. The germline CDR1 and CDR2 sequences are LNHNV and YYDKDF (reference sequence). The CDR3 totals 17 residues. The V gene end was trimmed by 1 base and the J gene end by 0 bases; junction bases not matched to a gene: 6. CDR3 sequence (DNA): TGTGCCACCAGCAGAGCCCGGAGGACAGGGGACCAAGAGACCCAGTACTTC. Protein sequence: CATSRARRTGDQETQYF.

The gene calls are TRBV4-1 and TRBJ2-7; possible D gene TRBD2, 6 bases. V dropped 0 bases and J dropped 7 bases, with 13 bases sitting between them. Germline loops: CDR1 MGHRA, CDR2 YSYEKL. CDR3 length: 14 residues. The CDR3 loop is CASSQDGGDQEQYF. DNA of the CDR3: TGCGCCAGCAGCCAAGATGGAGGGGATCAAGAGCAGTACTTC.

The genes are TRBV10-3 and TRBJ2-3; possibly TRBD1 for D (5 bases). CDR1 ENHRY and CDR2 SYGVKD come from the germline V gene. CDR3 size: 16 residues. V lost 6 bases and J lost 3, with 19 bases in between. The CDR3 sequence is CAISLGAIGNTDTQYF. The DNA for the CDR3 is TGTGCCATCAGCTTAGGGGCCATAGGCAATACAGATACGCAGTATTTT.

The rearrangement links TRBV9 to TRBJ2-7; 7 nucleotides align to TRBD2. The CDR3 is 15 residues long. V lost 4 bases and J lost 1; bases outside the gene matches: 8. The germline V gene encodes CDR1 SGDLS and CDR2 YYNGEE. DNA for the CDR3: TGTGCCAGCAGCCCTAGGGGAGGGCGGTCCTACGAGCAGTACTTC. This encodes CASSPRGGRSYEQYF.

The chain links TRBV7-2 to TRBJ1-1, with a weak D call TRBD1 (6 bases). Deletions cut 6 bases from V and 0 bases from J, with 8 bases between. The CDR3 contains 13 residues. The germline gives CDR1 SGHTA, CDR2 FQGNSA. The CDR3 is CASRGQLNTEAFF. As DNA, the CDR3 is TGTGCCAGCAGGGGACAACTGAACACTGAAGCTTTCTTT.

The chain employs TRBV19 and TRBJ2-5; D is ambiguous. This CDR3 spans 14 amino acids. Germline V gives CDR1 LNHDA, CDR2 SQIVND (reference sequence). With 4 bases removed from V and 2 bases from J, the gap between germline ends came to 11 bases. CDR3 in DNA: TGTGCCAGTAGTAGTACATGGTTACAAGAGACCCAGTACTTC. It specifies CASSSTWLQETQYF.

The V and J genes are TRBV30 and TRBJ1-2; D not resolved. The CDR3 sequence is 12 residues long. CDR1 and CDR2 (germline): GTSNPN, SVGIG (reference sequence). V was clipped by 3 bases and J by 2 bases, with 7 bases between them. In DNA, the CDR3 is TGTGCCTGGAGACCAGGAAACTATGGCTACACCTTC. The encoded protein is CAWRPGNYGYTF.